Presented here are 15 T cell receptor beta chains from one specimen sequenced in a study of PD-1 blockade in classical Hodgkin lymphoma. The data were produced by immunoSEQ multiplex PCR, yet TCRdb's version contains in-frame clones alone and is incomplete. The sample holds 90,000 to 130,000 clones; 89% are singletons and the top ten take nearly 20%. Every patient experienced relapse after autologous stem cell transplantation, and brentuximab vedotin exposure varied. The input for sequencing was peripheral blood mononuclear cells (PBMCs), taken before the second cycle of nivolumab. The receptors come from a human donor with classical Hodgkin lymphoma.

This chain links TRBV4-1 with TRBJ2-7, with a possible D match to TRBD1 (5 bases). V was shortened by 6 bases and J by 3 bases, with 18 bases between the two germline ends. CDR1 MGHRA and CDR2 YSYEKL come from the germline V gene. The CDR3 has 15 amino acids. For the CDR3, the DNA is TGCGCCAGCAGAATAACGCCCAGGGAAGGCTACGAGCAGTACTTC. It is translated as CASRITPREGYEQYF.

This chain connects TRBV27 to TRBJ2-1, with TRBD2 matching over 13 bases. CDR1 and CDR2 from the germline V gene are MNHEY and SMNVEV (reference sequence). Unmatched junction bases numbered 10, after V lost 8 bases and J lost 12 bases. The CDR3 has 14 residues. CDR3 DNA sequence: TGTGCCAGCCGGACGGGACTAGCGGGATTCGGGCAGTTCTTC. Translated, it gives CASRTGLAGFGQFF.

The J gene is TRBJ1-5, the V gene TRBV10-2; 10 nucleotides agree with TRBD1. Per germline, CDR1 WSHSY and CDR2 SAAADI. The length of the CDR3 is 15 residues. V was clipped by 4 bases and J by 7 bases; unmatched bases: 7. In DNA, the CDR3 is TGCGCCAGCAGTGCCAGGGACAGGGGCGGACAGCCCCAGCATTTT. Translated: CASSARDRGGQPQHF.

This chain links TRBV27 with TRBJ2-3, with D perhaps TRBD2 (6 bases). Per germline, CDR1 MNHEY and CDR2 SMNVEV (reference sequence). The CDR3 extends over 19 amino acids. V lost 5 bases and J lost 2, with 26 bases in between. CDR3 sequence reads: CASSPRAGRAPAHTDTQYF. DNA for the CDR3: TGTGCCAGCAGTCCTAGAGCGGGTAGGGCCCCTGCACACACAGATACGCAGTATTTT.

In DNA form, the CDR3 reads TGCGCCAGCAGCTTGGCCAGGACTAGCGGGAGAGTAAGGGATACGCAGTATTTT. Translating it yields CASSLARTSGRVRDTQYF. The chain is built from TRBV5-1 and TRBJ2-3; TRBD2 matches at 13 bases. V shed 0 bases and J 6 bases; nucleotides not matched to a gene: 10. Germline V gene data show CDR1 as SGHRS and CDR2 as YFSETQ. The CDR3 runs to 18 residues.

J is TRBJ2-7 and V is TRBV28; either TRBD1 or TRBD2 may fit D (6 bases each). The CDR3 has 14 amino acids. Germline V gives CDR1 MDHEN, CDR2 SYDVKM. V lost 7 bases and J 0 bases, leaving 13 bases between the germline ends. The CDR3, as DNA: TGTGCCAGCATGGAGGGGGGAAGCTCCTACGAGCAGTACTTC. This gives the protein CASMEGGSSYEQYF.

The chain links TRBV18 to TRBJ1-4; D is unclear. The germline V and J ends were trimmed by 3 bases and 7 bases, with 9 bases remaining between them. Germline V gives CDR1 KGHSH, CDR2 LQKENI. The CDR3 loop spans 13 amino acids. The CDR3 region is CASSPTVAEKLFF. CDR3 nucleotide sequence: TGTGCCAGCTCACCCACGGTGGCTGAAAAACTGTTTTTT.

V and J are TRBV5-6 and TRBJ2-5, with D unresolved. The germline gives CDR1 SGHDT, CDR2 YYEEEE. Trimming removed 0 bases from V and 1 base from J, with 7 bases in between. The CDR3 is 14 amino acids. The chain's CDR3 is CASSLGGFQETQYF. For the CDR3, the DNA is TGTGCCAGCAGCTTGGGTGGCTTCCAAGAGACCCAGTACTTC.

CDR3 in amino acids: CASRLGQNYGYTF. In DNA form, the CDR3 reads TGTGCCAGCAGACTGGGACAGAACTATGGCTACACCTTC. The chain combines TRBV6-5 with TRBJ1-2; 7 bases map to TRBD1. The ends lost 6 bases at V and 2 bases at J; junction bases unmatched: 3. CDR3 length equals 13 residues. Germline V gene sequence: CDR1 MNHEY, CDR2 SVGAGI.

The gene calls are TRBV2 and TRBJ2-1; no reliable D call. The CDR3 totals 12 residues. V lost 11 bases to trimming and J lost 10 bases, with 18 bases between them. Germline lookup yields CDR1 SNHLY and CDR2 FYNNEI. CDR3 coding DNA: TGTGCCGCTACGGCACCGGTGGGCGAGCAGTTCTTC. It translates to CAATAPVGEQFF.

The gene calls are TRBV20-1 and TRBJ1-4; D is uncertain. The CDR3 has 11 amino acids. The germline gives CDR1 DFQATT, CDR2 SNEGSKA (reference sequence). Trimming took 5 bases from V and 9 from J, leaving 10 bases between them. CDR3 bases: TGCAGTGCTTCTCAGAGGAAAAAACTGTTTTTT. Translated, it gives CSASQRKKLFF.

The chain has TRBV21-1 and TRBJ2-7; no DNA check was done on the table's D call, TRBD2. TRBV21-1 is annotated as a pseudogene. CDR3 length equals 16 residues. The CDR3 DNA is TGTGCCAGCAGCAAATACACTAGCGGGAGGACCTACGAGCAGTACTTC. Translated: CASSKYTSGRTYEQYF.

The V and J genes are TRBV1 and TRBJ2-1; TRBD2 reflects the table's D call only, with no check against the DNA. TRBV1 counts as a pseudogene. The CDR3 runs 17 residues. The CDR3 is CTSSQAPIGSSYNEQFF. CDR3 DNA sequence: TGCACCAGCAGCCAAGCCCCCATTGGGAGCTCCTACAATGAGCAGTTCTTC.

The chain couples TRBV19 to TRBJ1-2; D possibly corresponds to TRBD1 (5 bases). This CDR3 is 15 amino acids long. Trimming took 6 bases from V and 3 from J, leaving 17 bases between them. CDR1 LNHDA and CDR2 SQIVND come from the germline V gene (reference sequence). In nucleotides, the CDR3 is TGTGCCAGTAGCAACGGGACGGCGAATTACTATGGCTACACCTTC. Residues: CASSNGTANYYGYTF.

CDR3 DNA: TGTGCCTCCAGTGCAGGGAACTATGGCTACACCTTC. The encoded protein is CASSAGNYGYTF. V and J are TRBV30 and TRBJ1-2; the D gene is possibly TRBD1 (5 bases). Trimming shortened V by 7 bases and J by 2 bases, and 11 bases separated the two germline ends. The germline CDR1 and CDR2 sequences are GTSNPN and SVGIG (reference sequence). CDR3 length: 12 residues. Using reference TRBV30 and TRBJ1-2 for the parts outside the CDR3, the full variable domain is SQTIHQWPATLVQPVGSPLSLECTVEGTSNPNLYWYRQAAGRGLQLLFYSVGIGQISSEVPQNLSASRPQDRQFILSSKKLLLSDSGFYLCASSAGNYGYTFGSGTRLTVV.